The clone carrying this T cell receptor (beta chain) was seen more than once but under ten times. Primed by a sample-barcoded 5' primer and a J-beta primer mix, a second PCR proceeded for about 6 to 12 cycles. One entry per CDR3 protein, called by TCRdb with MiXCR from the 5' RACE reads. The sample records over a million distinct CDR3 sequences, 40% to 50% being singletons. This specimen comes from a study of blood T cells in healthy people across ages. V dropped 4 bases and J dropped 2; count of bases not matched to a gene: 7. Looked up from germline, CDR1 is SGDLS and CDR2 is YYNGEE. The CDR3 has 15 residues.

This chain connects TRBV9 to TRBJ2-5; TRBD1 aligns across 8 bases. The sequence came from a woman between 55 and 75 years old in good health. Material for sequencing was blood. CDR3 loop: CASSIRQGIQETQYF. DNA for the CDR3: TGTGCCAGCAGCATAAGACAGGGGATACAAGAGACCCAGTACTTC.